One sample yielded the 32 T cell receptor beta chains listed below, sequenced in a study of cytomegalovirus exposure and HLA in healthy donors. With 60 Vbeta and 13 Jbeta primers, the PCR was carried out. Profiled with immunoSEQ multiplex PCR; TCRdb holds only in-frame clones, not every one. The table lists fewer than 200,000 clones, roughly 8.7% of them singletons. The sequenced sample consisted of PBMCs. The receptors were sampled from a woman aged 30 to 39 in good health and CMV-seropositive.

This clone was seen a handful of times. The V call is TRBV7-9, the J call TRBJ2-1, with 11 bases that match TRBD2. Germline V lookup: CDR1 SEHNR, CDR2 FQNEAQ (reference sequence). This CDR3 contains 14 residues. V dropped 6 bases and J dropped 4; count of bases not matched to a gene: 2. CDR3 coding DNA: TGTGCCAGCAGGTGGACTAGCGGGTACAATGAGCAGTTCTTC. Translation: CASRWTSGYNEQFF.

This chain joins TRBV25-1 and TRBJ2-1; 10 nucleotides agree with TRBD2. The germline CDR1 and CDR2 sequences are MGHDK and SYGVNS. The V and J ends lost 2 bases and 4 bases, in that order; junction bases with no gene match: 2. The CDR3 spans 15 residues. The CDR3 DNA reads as TGTGCCAGCAGTGAACCTAGCGGGGGTTACAATGAGCAGTTCTTC. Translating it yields CASSEPSGGYNEQFF.

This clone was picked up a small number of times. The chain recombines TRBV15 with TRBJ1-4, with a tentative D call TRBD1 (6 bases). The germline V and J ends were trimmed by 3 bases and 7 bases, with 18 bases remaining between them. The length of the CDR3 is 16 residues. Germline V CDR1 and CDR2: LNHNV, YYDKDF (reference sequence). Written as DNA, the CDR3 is TGTGCCACCAGCAGCCAGGGGCCGCGCTACGGTGAAAAACTGTTTTTT. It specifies CATSSQGPRYGEKLFF.

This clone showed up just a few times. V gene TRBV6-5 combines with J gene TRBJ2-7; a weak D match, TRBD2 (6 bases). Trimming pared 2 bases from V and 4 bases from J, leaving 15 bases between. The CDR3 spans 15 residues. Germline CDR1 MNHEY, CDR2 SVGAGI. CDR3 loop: CASSYLGGAEYEQYF. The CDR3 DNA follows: TGTGCCAGCAGTTACCTCGGAGGGGCGGAGTACGAGCAGTACTTC.

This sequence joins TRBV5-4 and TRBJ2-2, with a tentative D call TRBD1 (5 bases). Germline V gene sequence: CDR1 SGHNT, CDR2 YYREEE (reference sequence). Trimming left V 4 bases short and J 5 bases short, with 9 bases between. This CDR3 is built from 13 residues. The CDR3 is CASSTTETGELFF. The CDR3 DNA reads TGTGCCAGCAGCACGACAGAGACCGGGGAGCTGTTTTTT. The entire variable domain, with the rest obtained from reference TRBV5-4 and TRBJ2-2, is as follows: ETGVTQSPTHLIKTRGQQVTLRCSSQSGHNTVSWYQQALGQGPQFIFQYYREEENGRGNFPPRFSGLQFPNYSSELNVNALELDDSALYLCASSTTETGELFFGEGSRLTVL.

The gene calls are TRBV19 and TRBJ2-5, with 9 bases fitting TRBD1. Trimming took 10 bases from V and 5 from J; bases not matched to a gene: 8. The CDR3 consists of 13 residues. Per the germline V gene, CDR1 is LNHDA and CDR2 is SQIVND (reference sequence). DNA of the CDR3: TGTGCCACCACGGACAGGGGAGGGGAGACCCAGTACTTC. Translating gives CATTDRGGETQYF.

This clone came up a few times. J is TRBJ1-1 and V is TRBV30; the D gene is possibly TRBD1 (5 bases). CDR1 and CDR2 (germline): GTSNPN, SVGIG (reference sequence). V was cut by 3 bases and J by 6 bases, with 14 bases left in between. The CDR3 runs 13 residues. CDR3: CAWSPGGPPEAFF. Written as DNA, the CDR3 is TGTGCCTGGAGCCCGGGGGGTCCACCTGAAGCTTTCTTT.

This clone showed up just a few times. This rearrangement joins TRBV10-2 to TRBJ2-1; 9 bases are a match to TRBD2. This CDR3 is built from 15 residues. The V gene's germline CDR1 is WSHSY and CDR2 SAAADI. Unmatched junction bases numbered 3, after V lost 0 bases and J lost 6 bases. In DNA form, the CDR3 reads TGCGCCAGCAGTGAGTCTCCAGCGGGAGGCAATGAGCAGTTCTTC. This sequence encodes CASSESPAGGNEQFF.

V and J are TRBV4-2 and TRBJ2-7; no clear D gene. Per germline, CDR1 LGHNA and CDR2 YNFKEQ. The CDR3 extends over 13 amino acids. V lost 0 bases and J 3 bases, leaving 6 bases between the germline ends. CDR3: CASSQDSVYEQYF. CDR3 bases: TGTGCCAGCAGCCAAGATAGTGTCTACGAGCAGTACTTC.

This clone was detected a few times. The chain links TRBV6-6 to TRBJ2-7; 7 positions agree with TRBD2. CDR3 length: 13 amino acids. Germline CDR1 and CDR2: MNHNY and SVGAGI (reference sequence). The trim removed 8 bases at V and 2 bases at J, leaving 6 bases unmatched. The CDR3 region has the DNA TGTGCCAGCGAGCGGGAAAACACCTACGAGCAGTACTTC. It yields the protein CASERENTYEQYF.

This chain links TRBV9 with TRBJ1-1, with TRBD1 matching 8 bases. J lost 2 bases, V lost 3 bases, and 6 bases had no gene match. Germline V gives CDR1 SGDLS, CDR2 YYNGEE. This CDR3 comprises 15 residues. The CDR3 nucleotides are TGTGCCAGCAGCGACCGGACAGGGCTAAACACTGAAGCTTTCTTT. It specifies CASSDRTGLNTEAFF.

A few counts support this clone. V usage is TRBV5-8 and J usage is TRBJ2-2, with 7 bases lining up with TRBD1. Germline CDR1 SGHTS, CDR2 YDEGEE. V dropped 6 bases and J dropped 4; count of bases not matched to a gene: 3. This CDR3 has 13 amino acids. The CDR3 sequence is CASKTGATGELFF. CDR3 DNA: TGTGCCAGCAAAACAGGGGCCACCGGGGAGCTGTTTTTT.

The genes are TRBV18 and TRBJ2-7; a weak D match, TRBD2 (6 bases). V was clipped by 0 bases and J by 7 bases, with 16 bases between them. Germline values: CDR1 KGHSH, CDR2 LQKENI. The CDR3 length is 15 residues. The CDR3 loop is CASSPPTSKPREQYF. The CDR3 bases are TGTGCCAGCTCACCACCTACTAGCAAACCGAGGGAGCAGTACTTC.

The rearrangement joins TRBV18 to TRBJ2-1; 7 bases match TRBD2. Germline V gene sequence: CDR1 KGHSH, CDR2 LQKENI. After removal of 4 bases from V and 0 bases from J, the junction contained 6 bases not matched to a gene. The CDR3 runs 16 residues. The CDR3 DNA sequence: TGTGCCAGCTCACGGGGAGGGCCGACCTCCTACAATGAGCAGTTCTTC. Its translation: CASSRGGPTSYNEQFF.

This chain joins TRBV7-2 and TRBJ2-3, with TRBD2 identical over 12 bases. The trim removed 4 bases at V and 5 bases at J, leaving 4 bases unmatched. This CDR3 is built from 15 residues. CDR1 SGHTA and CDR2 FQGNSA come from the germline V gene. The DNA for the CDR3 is TGTGCCAGCAGCTACCTAGCGGGAGGGGAAGATACGCAGTATTTT. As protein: CASSYLAGGEDTQYF.

The CDR3, as DNA: TGTGCCATCATGGGCAGCTACGAGCAGTACTTC. This gives the protein CAIMGSYEQYF. J is TRBJ2-7 and V is TRBV10-3; the D is unclear. Trimming shortened V by 7 bases and J by 3 bases, and 7 bases separated the two germline ends. CDR3 length: 11 residues. CDR1 and CDR2 (germline): ENHRY, SYGVKD.

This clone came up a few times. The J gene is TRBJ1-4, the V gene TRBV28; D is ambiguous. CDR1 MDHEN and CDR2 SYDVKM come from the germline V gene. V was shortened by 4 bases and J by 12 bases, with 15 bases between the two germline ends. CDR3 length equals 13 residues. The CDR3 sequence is CASSSETFGELFF. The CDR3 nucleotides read TGTGCCAGCAGTTCAGAGACTTTCGGTGAACTGTTTTTT.

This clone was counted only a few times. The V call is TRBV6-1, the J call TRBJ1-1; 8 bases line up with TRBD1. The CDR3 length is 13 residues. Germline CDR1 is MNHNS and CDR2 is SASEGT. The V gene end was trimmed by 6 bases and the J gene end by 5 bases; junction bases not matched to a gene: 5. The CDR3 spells CASRRQGLTEAFF. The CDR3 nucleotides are TGTGCCAGCAGGAGACAGGGGTTGACTGAAGCTTTCTTT.

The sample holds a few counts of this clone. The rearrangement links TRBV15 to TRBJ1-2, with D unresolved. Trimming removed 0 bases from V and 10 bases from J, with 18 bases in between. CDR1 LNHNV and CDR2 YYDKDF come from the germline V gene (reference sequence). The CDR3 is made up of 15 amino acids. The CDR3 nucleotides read TGTGCCACCAGCAGAGAGCCGGGAGGGTTGGTCGACTACACCTTC. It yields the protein CATSREPGGLVDYTF.

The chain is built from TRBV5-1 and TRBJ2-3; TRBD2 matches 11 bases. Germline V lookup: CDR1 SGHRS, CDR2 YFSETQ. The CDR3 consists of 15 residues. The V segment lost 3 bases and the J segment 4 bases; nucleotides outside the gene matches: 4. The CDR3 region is CASSSGLAGPDTQYF. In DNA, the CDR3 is TGCGCCAGCAGCTCCGGACTAGCGGGCCCAGATACGCAGTATTTT.

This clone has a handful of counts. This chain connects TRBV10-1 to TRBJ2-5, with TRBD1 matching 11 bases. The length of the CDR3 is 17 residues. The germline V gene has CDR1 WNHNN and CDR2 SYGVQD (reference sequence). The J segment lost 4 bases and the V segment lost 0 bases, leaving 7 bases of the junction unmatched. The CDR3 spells CASSESFGTGGTETQYF. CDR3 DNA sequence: TGCGCCAGCAGTGAGTCTTTCGGGACAGGGGGAACAGAGACCCAGTACTTC.

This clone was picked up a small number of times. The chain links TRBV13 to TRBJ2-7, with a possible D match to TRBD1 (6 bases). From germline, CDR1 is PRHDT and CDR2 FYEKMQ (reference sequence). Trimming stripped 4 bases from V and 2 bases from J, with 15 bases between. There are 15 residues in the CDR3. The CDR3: CASSSQTGQTYEQYF. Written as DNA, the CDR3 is TGTGCCAGCAGCTCACAGACAGGCCAAACCTACGAGCAGTACTTC.

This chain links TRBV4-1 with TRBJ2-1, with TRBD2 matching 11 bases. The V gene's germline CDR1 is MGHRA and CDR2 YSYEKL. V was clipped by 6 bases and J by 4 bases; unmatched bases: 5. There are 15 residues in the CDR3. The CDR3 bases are TGCGCCAGCAGAGTGACTAGCGGGATTTACAATGAGCAGTTCTTC. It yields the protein CASRVTSGIYNEQFF.

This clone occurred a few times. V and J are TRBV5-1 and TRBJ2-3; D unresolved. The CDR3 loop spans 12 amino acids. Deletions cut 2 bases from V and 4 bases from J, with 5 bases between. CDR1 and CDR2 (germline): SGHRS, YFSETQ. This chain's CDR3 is CASSLFADTQYF. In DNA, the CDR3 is TGCGCCAGCAGCTTATTCGCAGATACGCAGTATTTT.

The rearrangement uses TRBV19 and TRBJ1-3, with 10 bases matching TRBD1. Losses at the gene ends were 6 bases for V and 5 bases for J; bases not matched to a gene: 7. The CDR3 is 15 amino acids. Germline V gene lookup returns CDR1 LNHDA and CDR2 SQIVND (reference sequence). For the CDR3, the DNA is TGTGCCAGTAGCCCTTGGACAGGGGGGCGAAACACCATATATTTT. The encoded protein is CASSPWTGGRNTIYF.

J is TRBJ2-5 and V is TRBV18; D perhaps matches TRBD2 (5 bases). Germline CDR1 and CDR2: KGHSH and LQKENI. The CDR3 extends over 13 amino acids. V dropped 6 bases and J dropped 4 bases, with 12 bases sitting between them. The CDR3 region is CASSSGFGETQYF. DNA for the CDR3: TGTGCCAGCTCGTCGGGATTTGGAGAGACCCAGTACTTC.

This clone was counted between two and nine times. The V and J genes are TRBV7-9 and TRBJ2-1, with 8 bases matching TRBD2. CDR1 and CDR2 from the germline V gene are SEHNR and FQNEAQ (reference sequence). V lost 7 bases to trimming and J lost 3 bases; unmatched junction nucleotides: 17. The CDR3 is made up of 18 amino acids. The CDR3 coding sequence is TGTGCCAGCATCAAGGTGGGACTAGAGCCGATCATCTACAATGAGCAGTTCTTC. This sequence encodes CASIKVGLEPIIYNEQFF.

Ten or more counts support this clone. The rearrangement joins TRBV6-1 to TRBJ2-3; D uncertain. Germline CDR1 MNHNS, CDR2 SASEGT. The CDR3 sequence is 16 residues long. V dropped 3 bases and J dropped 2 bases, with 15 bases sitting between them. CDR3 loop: CASSDPPRIYTDTQYF. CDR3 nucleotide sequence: TGTGCCAGCAGTGATCCCCCGAGGATTTACACAGATACGCAGTATTTT.

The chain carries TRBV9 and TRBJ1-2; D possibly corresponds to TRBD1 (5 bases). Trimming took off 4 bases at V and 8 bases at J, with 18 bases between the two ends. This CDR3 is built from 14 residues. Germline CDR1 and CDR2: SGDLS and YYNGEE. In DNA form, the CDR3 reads TGTGCCAGCAGCCTACACCCGAGCAAGGGGGGCTACACCTTC. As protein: CASSLHPSKGGYTF.

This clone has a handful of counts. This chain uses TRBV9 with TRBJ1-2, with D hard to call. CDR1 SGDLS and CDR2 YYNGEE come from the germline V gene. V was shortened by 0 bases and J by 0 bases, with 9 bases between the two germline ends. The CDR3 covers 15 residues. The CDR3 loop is CASSVGNRANYGYTF. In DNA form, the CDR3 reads TGTGCCAGCAGCGTAGGAAACAGAGCTAACTATGGCTACACCTTC. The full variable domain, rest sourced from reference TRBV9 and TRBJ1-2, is DSGVTQTPKHLITATGQRVTLRCSPRSGDLSVYWYQQSLDQGLQFLIQYYNGEERAKGNILERFSAQQFPDLHSELNLSSLELGDSALYFCASSVGNRANYGYTFGSGTRLTVV.

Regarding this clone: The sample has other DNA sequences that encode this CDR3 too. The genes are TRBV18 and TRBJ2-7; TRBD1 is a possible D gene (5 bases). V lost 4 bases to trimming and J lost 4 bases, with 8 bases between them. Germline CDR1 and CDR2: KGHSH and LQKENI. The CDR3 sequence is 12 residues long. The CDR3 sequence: CASSLDSYEQYF. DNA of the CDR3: TGTGCCAGCTCACTCGACAGTTACGAGCAGTACTTC.

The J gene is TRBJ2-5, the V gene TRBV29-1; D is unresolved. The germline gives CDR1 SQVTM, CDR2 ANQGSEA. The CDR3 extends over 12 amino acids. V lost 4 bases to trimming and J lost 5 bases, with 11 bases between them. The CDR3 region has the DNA TGCAGCGTTGGTCGGGTTTCGGAGACCCAGTACTTC. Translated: CSVGRVSETQYF.